These 17 T cell receptor beta chains were all obtained from the same sample, sequenced in a study of blood T cell repertoires in COVID-19. Measured with immunoSEQ multiplex PCR; TCRdb has only the in-frame clones, and not every one. The repertoire holds some 300,000 clones, with 90% as singletons. Sequenced sample: PBMCs or T cells enriched from blood (not recorded which). All receptors derive from a woman in her thirties who had been exposed to COVID-19.

V gene TRBV24-1 combines with J gene TRBJ2-7; 9 nucleotides match TRBD1. Germline assignment: CDR1 KGHDR and CDR2 SFDVKD. V shed 4 bases and J 6 bases; nucleotides not matched to a gene: 3. CDR3 size: 13 residues. The CDR3 sequence is CATSDRDRAEQYF. DNA of the CDR3: TGTGCCACCAGTGACCGGGACAGGGCCGAGCAGTACTTC.

The rearrangement joins TRBV10-3 to TRBJ2-1; tentative D call: TRBD2 (5 bases). V dropped 6 bases and J dropped 0 bases, with 15 bases sitting between them. This CDR3 spans 16 amino acids. In germline, CDR1 is ENHRY, CDR2 SYGVKD. The CDR3 reads CAIRGDGSSSYNEQFF. The CDR3, as DNA: TGTGCCATCAGGGGAGACGGGTCAAGCTCCTACAATGAGCAGTTCTTC.

V gene TRBV5-1 combines with J gene TRBJ2-3; 10 bases align to TRBD2. This CDR3 region has 17 residues. J was trimmed by 2 bases and V by 0 bases; bases with no gene match: 6. From germline, CDR1 is SGHRS and CDR2 YFSETQ. The CDR3 DNA sequence: TGCGCCAGCAGCTTGGTTGCTAGCGGGGGCTTCACAGATACGCAGTATTTT. The encoded protein is CASSLVASGGFTDTQYF. The whole variable domain, remainder taken from reference TRBV5-1 and TRBJ2-3, is KAGVTQTPRYLIKTRGQQVTLSCSPISGHRSVSWYQQTPGQGLQFLFEYFSETQRNKGNFPGRFSGRQFSNSRSEMNVSTLELGDSALYLCASSLVASGGFTDTQYFGPGTRLTVL.

The CDR3 here is CASSSREGNEQYF. The CDR3 DNA is TGTGCCAGCAGCTCCCGTGAGGGCAACGAGCAGTACTTC. The V call is TRBV3-1 (or the pseudogene TRBV3-2), the J call TRBJ2-7; TRBD2 might be the D (5 bases). The length of the CDR3 is 13 residues. Trimming stripped 5 bases from V and 5 bases from J, with 13 bases between. Germline V lookup: CDR1 LGHDT, CDR2 YNNKEL (reference sequence).

This chain joins TRBV9 and TRBJ2-5, with D perhaps matching TRBD1 (6 bases). The CDR3 length is 14 residues. Trimming removed 3 bases from V and 2 bases from J, with 11 bases in between. Germline V gene lookup returns CDR1 SGDLS and CDR2 YYNGEE. This CDR3 reads CASSAQQGQETQYF. DNA for the CDR3: TGTGCCAGCAGCGCCCAACAGGGACAAGAGACCCAGTACTTC.

J is TRBJ2-1 and V is TRBV7-6, with TRBD2 matching over 9 bases. Germline assignment: CDR1 SGHVS and CDR2 FNYEAQ. V was clipped by 4 bases and J by 4 bases; unmatched bases: 5. CDR3 length: 15 amino acids. The CDR3 loop reads CASSYLAGVYNEQFF. CDR3 sequence (DNA): TGTGCCAGCAGCTACTTAGCGGGGGTTTACAATGAGCAGTTCTTC. Using reference TRBV7-6 and TRBJ2-1 for the parts outside the CDR3, the full variable domain is GAGVSQSPRYKVTKRGQDVALRCDPISGHVSLYWYRQALGQGPEFLTYFNYEAQQDKSGLPNDRFSAERPEGSISTLTIQRTEQRDSAMYRCASSYLAGVYNEQFFGPGTRLTVL.

CDR3: CASSVSGGAHNEQYF. CDR3 bases: TGCGCCAGCAGCGTTTCAGGGGGCGCTCACAACGAGCAGTACTTC. The chain carries TRBV5-1 and TRBJ2-7; 8 bases align to TRBD1. Germline assignment: CDR1 SGHRS and CDR2 YFSETQ. This CDR3 is built from 15 residues. J was trimmed by 5 bases and V by 4 bases; bases with no gene match: 11. Combining the CDR3 with reference TRBV5-1 and TRBJ2-7 gives the whole variable domain KAGVTQTPRYLIKTRGQQVTLSCSPISGHRSVSWYQQTPGQGLQFLFEYFSETQRNKGNFPGRFSGRQFSNSRSEMNVSTLELGDSALYLCASSVSGGAHNEQYFGPGTRLTVT.

The chain recombines TRBV2 with TRBJ1-1; 7 bases map to TRBD1. The CDR3 runs 14 residues. V gave up 1 base and J gave up 1 base; unmatched junction bases: 0. Germline CDR1 reads SNHLY; CDR2 reads FYNNEI. The CDR3 loop is CASSEGTGNTEAFF. Here the CDR3 DNA reads TGTGCCAGCAGTGAAGGGACAGGGAACACTGAAGCTTTCTTT.

V usage is TRBV12-3 or TRBV12-4 and J usage is TRBJ1-5; weak D call: TRBD1 (6 bases). The ends were cut back, 5 bases at V and 5 bases at J, with 10 bases in the middle. The CDR3 contains 13 residues. CDR3 DNA: TGTGCCAGCAGTAGTAACAGGGATCAGCCCCAGCATTTT. It encodes CASSSNRDQPQHF.

This clone occurred a few times. This sequence joins TRBV6-1 and TRBJ2-7; possible D gene TRBD1, 6 bases. The CDR3 contains 14 residues. V was trimmed by 1 base and J by 3 bases, leaving 10 bases between them. Germline V gives CDR1 MNHNS, CDR2 SASEGT. The CDR3 protein is CASSEVRGSYEQYF. DNA of the CDR3: TGTGCCAGCAGTGAAGTCAGGGGAAGCTACGAGCAGTACTTC.

The chain is built from TRBV19 and TRBJ2-1; 9 nucleotides line up with TRBD1. This CDR3 region has 16 residues. J lost 6 bases, V lost 5 bases, and 11 bases had no gene match. Germline V CDR1 and CDR2: LNHDA, SQIVND (reference sequence). The chain's CDR3 is CASSFTGTGRSNEQFF. In DNA form, the CDR3 reads TGTGCCAGTAGTTTTACCGGGACAGGGCGTTCCAATGAGCAGTTCTTC.

The chain carries TRBV5-1 and TRBJ2-3; weak D call: TRBD1 (5 bases). The CDR3 loop spans 18 amino acids. Trimming took off 2 bases at V and 5 bases at J, with 24 bases between the two ends. Per the germline V gene, CDR1 is SGHRS and CDR2 is YFSETQ. CDR3 DNA: TGCGCCAGCAGCTTTATTCCCGGACCCACCGAAAGGGGAGATACGCAGTATTTT. Translated: CASSFIPGPTERGDTQYF.

This chain connects TRBV5-1 to TRBJ1-2; 11 positions match TRBD1. V was pared by 4 bases and J by 4 bases, with 3 bases of the junction left unmatched. Germline CDR1 reads SGHRS; CDR2 reads YFSETQ. The CDR3 consists of 14 residues. CDR3 in DNA: TGCGCCAGCAGCCGGGGACAGGGGGGCTATGGCTACACCTTC. It yields the protein CASSRGQGGYGYTF.

The chain is built from TRBV18 and TRBJ2-7; D remains unclear. The length of the CDR3 is 15 residues. V shed 2 bases and J shed 0 bases, with 11 bases lying between them. Germline loops: CDR1 KGHSH, CDR2 LQKENI. The CDR3 DNA reads as TGTGCCAGCTCACCAAGACAAAGAAGCTCCTACGAGCAGTACTTC. It yields the protein CASSPRQRSSYEQYF.

The chain links TRBV5-4 to TRBJ1-2; 10 bases line up with TRBD1. Germline V gene data show CDR1 as SGHNT and CDR2 as YYREEE (reference sequence). This CDR3 has 14 amino acids. J lost 7 bases, V lost 2 bases, and 5 bases had no gene match. The CDR3 region has the DNA TGTGCCAGCAGCTTCGAGACAGGGGGCCGTGGCTACACCTTC. Translation: CASSFETGGRGYTF.

The rearrangement links TRBV30 to TRBJ2-2; 9 bases are shared with TRBD2. V dropped 4 bases and J dropped 1; count of bases not matched to a gene: 4. The CDR3 totals 15 residues. Germline V gene lookup returns CDR1 GTSNPN and CDR2 SVGIG (reference sequence). The chain's CDR3 is CAWKGAGGNTGELFF. CDR3 nucleotide sequence: TGTGCCTGGAAAGGAGCGGGGGGGAACACCGGGGAGCTGTTTTTT.

The chain links TRBV27 to TRBJ2-1; tentatively, D is TRBD2 (5 bases). The CDR3 is 14 residues long. Deletions cut 3 bases from V and 7 bases from J, with 13 bases between. Looked up from germline, CDR1 is MNHEY and CDR2 is SMNVEV (reference sequence). CDR3 bases: TGTGCCAGCAGTTTTTCGATGGGAGATAATGAGCAGTTCTTC. It translates to CASSFSMGDNEQFF.